Listed below are T cell receptor beta chains from one sample, sequenced in a study of memory CD4+ T cells and cytomegalovirus serostatus. This table comes from immunoSEQ multiplex PCR, and its TCRdb copy is limited to in-frame clones, with some not included. The repertoire consists of over 65,000 clones, with approximately 78% occurring once and the leading ten covering 2.6%. Sequencing input: memory CD4+ T cells from blood. These receptors all come from an adult in good health and CMV-seropositive. The CDR3 runs from the conserved cysteine through the conserved F or W. The D gene is left open where the match is weak. Rows give clone size only sometimes, using once, few, many, or a class for an expanded clone.

v_gene	abundance	d_gene	j_gene	CDR3nt	CDR3aa
TRBV25-1	.	.	TRBJ2-6	TGTGCCAGCAGTGGACTAGGGGGAACTGGGGCCAACGTCCTGACTTTC	CASSGLGGTGANVLTF
TRBV7-8	.	.	TRBJ1-2	TGTGCCAGCAGCTTAGAGGAACGTGGCTACACCTTC	CASSLEERGYTF
TRBV7-2	.	.	TRBJ2-1	TGTGCCAGCAGCTTCACAAACCTCCTCAATGAGCAGTTCTTC	CASSFTNLLNEQFF
TRBV27	.	.	TRBJ2-7	TGTGCCAGCAGTTCCCCCCCTGTCTACGAGCAGTACTTC	CASSSPPVYEQYF
TRBV11-3	.	TRBD1	TRBJ2-2	TGTGCCAGCAGCCGACAGGGGAGCGACACCGGGGAGCTGTTTTTT	CASSRQGSDTGELFF
TRBV5-6	.	TRBD1	TRBJ1-2	TGTGCCAGCAGCGTGGGACAGGCCCTTATAAACTATGGCTACACCTTC	CASSVGQALINYGYTF
TRBV2	once	TRBD1	TRBJ1-3	TGTGCCAGCAGCCTGACAGGGGTCAGAGGAAACACCATATATTTT	CASSLTGVRGNTIYF
TRBV28	.	TRBD2	TRBJ2-3	TGTGCCAGCAGCTACGGACTAGCGGGGGGGCGAAACCCAGATACGCAGTATTTT	CASSYGLAGGRNPDTQYF
TRBV19	.	TRBD1	TRBJ1-4	TGTGCCAGTAGTATGTCGGTGCTTCGGACAGGGGATGAAAAACTGTTTTTT	CASSMSVLRTGDEKLFF
TRBV11-2	.	.	TRBJ1-3	TGTGCCAGCAGCCCGCTATCCTCTGGAAACACCATATATTTT	CASSPLSSGNTIYF
TRBV28	.	.	TRBJ1-5	TGTGCCAGCGCGGATGGGAATCAGCCCCAGCATTTT	CASADGNQPQHF
TRBV19	.	.	TRBJ1-4	TGTGCCAGTAGTATAGACCTCCCGGGGGCGTTGGATGAAAAACTGTTTTTT	CASSIDLPGALDEKLFF
TRBV19	once	.	TRBJ1-5	TGTGCCAGTAGCCGGCAGGGAGGACAGCCCCAGCATTTT	CASSRQGGQPQHF
TRBV6-1	.	TRBD1	TRBJ1-1	TGTGCCAGCAGTGACACAGGGGGCGGAACTGAAGCTTTCTTT	CASSDTGGGTEAFF
TRBV7-2	.	.	TRBJ2-5	TGTGCCAGCAGCTTAGTGTCGGACCGGCGGGAGACCCAGTACTTC	CASSLVSDRRETQYF
TRBV27	.	.	TRBJ1-5	TGTGCCAGCAGTTCGACCTTGAATCAGCCCCAGCATTTT	CASSSTLNQPQHF
TRBV27	.	TRBD1	TRBJ1-5	TGTGCCAGCAGTCCCCAGGGGGATAGCAATCAGCCCCAGCATTTT	CASSPQGDSNQPQHF
TRBV5-1	.	.	TRBJ2-2	TGCGCCAGCAGCCGGTCGAGGGTGAAAGAACACCCGAACACCGGGGAGCTGTTTTTT	CASSRSRVKEHPNTGELFF
TRBV7-2	.	.	TRBJ1-1	TGTGCCAGCAGCCCCCTTTTTGGGGGTATCACTGAAGCTTTCTTT	CASSPLFGGITEAFF
TRBV2	.	.	TRBJ2-3	TGTGCCAGCGACAGGCCTCAGAGGGGTAGCACAGATACGCAGTATTTT	CASDRPQRGSTDTQYF
TRBV14	.	.	TRBJ1-1	TGTGCCAGCAACGAACTACAGGGCAGCTCTGAAGCTTTCTTT	CASNELQGSSEAFF
TRBV5-8	.	.	TRBJ2-5	TGTGCCAGCAGCCTGGGGGCGTACCAAGAGACCCAGTACTTC	CASSLGAYQETQYF
TRBV6-6	.	.	TRBJ2-3	TGTGCCAGCAGTCCCCCGACGGATACGCAGTATTTT	CASSPPTDTQYF
TRBV19	.	.	TRBJ1-6	TGTGCCAGTAGTCCAGGCGGGAATTCACCCCTCCACTTT	CASSPGGNSPLHF
TRBV11-3	.	.	TRBJ2-6	TGTGCCAGCAGCCCCGGAGAGTTCGGGGCCAACGTCCTGACTTTC	CASSPGEFGANVLTF
TRBV5-1	.	TRBD1	TRBJ2-7	TGCGCCAGCAGCTTGAGGGACAGGGGCTCCGAGCAGTACTTC	CASSLRDRGSEQYF
TRBV11-2	.	TRBD1	TRBJ2-7	TGTGCCAGCAGCTTAGATACAGGGGGCGGGCAGTACTTC	CASSLDTGGGQYF
TRBV18	.	.	TRBJ1-3	TGTGCCAGCTCACGGGACCGCGGAAACACCATATATTTT	CASSRDRGNTIYF
TRBV18	.	.	TRBJ2-2	TGTGCCAGCTCCCCTACAGACAGAAACACCGGGGAGCTGTTTTTT	CASSPTDRNTGELFF
TRBV5-1	.	.	TRBJ2-3	TGCGCCAGCACCCCCACTGCTAGCACAGATACGCAGTATTTT	CASTPTASTDTQYF
TRBV5-4	.	.	TRBJ2-1	TGTGCCAGCAGCTTGGGTGGGGGTGACCCGGGGGAGCAGTTCTTC	CASSLGGGDPGEQFF
TRBV19	once	TRBD1	TRBJ1-5	TGTGCCAGTAGTATTAGACAGGGGGCGCGGAATCAGCCCCAGCATTTT	CASSIRQGARNQPQHF
TRBV5-4	.	TRBD1	TRBJ2-5	TGTGCCAGCAGCTTGTCCCGGGACAGACAAGAGACCCAGTACTTC	CASSLSRDRQETQYF
TRBV7-2	.	.	TRBJ1-6	TGTGCCAGCAGCTTGGACAGAAATTCACCCCTCCACTTT	CASSLDRNSPLHF
TRBV28	.	.	TRBJ1-2	TGTGCCAGCAGTTTATATGAGGGGGGTGTTTATGGCTACACCTTC	CASSLYEGGVYGYTF
TRBV7-9	.	.	TRBJ1-5	TGTGCCAGCAGTTTTACAGGGAACGAGCGGGCCCAGCATTTT	CASSFTGNERAQHF
TRBV11-2	few	.	TRBJ2-1	TGTGCCAGCAGCTTTCCGAGACTCCCCTACAATGAGCAGTTCTTC	CASSFPRLPYNEQFF
TRBV30	.	TRBD1	TRBJ1-1	TGTGCCAGAACCGACAGGGCGAACACTGAAGCTTTCTTT	CARTDRANTEAFF
TRBV15	.	.	TRBJ1-2	TGTGCCACCAGCAGAGACGCCAGCCTCTATGGCTACACCTTC	CATSRDASLYGYTF
TRBV5-1	.	.	TRBJ2-3	TGCGCCAGCAGCTTTAACCCCGGGGATACGCAGTATTTT	CASSFNPGDTQYF
TRBV7-9	.	.	TRBJ2-5	TGTGCCAGCAGCGGAAATTCCCGTGAGACCCAGTACTTC	CASSGNSRETQYF
TRBV15	.	.	TRBJ2-4	TGTGCCACCAGCAGAGATCTTGGGGGACCTAATGTTCGCAAAAACATTCAGTACTTC	CATSRDLGGPNVRKNIQYF
TRBV28	.	.	TRBJ2-3	TGTGCCAGCAGTTTATACAGGGAGAAGAGTACGCAGTATTTT	CASSLYREKSTQYF
TRBV5-4	.	TRBD1	TRBJ2-3	TGTGCCAGCAGCTTCACTATTAGGACAGGGGGCATGGATACGCAGTATTTT	CASSFTIRTGGMDTQYF
TRBV11-2	few	TRBD1	TRBJ1-1	TGTGCCAGCAGCCGACAGGGGTGGGATGCTGAAGCTTTCTTT	CASSRQGWDAEAFF
TRBV25-1	.	.	TRBJ1-4	TGTGCCAGCAATAGGCAGTCTACTGAAAAACTGTTTTTT	CASNRQSTEKLFF
TRBV19	.	.	TRBJ1-1	TGTGCCAGTAGTATACTAGACGGCAACCATATGAACACTGAAGCTTTCTTT	CASSILDGNHMNTEAFF
TRBV7-7	.	.	TRBJ1-1	TGTGCTAGCAGCTTAGATGTGAACACTGAAGCTTTCTTT	CASSLDVNTEAFF
TRBV7-2	few	TRBD1	TRBJ1-1	TGTGCCAGCAGCGCGGCAGGGGGGACTGAAGCTTTCTTT	CASSAAGGTEAFF
TRBV28	.	.	TRBJ1-5	TGTGCCAGCAGTTTACTGGCAGGAGGTCAGCCCCAGCATTTT	CASSLLAGGQPQHF
TRBV19	.	.	TRBJ2-5	TGTGCCAGTAGTTGGGACGGTGAAGAGACCCAGTACTTC	CASSWDGEETQYF
TRBV29-1	.	TRBD1	TRBJ2-3	TGCAGCGGACGACAGGGCGAGGTTACGCAGTATTTT	CSGRQGEVTQYF
TRBV27	.	.	TRBJ2-5	TGTGCCAGCAGTTTCCAGGGGTCTCAAGAGACCCAGTACTTC	CASSFQGSQETQYF